These T cell receptor beta chains were read from a single sample in a study of T-cell memory formation after mild COVID-19. TCRdb redid the calling of the 5' RACE reads with MiXCR, one entry per CDR3 protein. The table has about 350,000 distinct CDR3 sequences, less than 25% seen once. Sequences were obtained from PBMCs or a T cell subset sorted from them (not recorded which). The receptors stem from a man younger than 35 who had mild COVID-19 (a few samples of this study predate the infection). Cell type and time point are not known. CDR3s include the opening cysteine and the closing phenylalanine or tryptophan. The D gene is left open where the match is weak. Clone size appears in some rows only: once, few, many, or a class for an expanded clone.

d_call | j_call | clone_size | v_call | cdr3_aa | cdr3_nt
TRBD1 | TRBJ1-1 | once | TRBV12-3/TRBV12-4 | CASRPTGATEAFF | TGTGCCAGCAGACCGACAGGGGCGACTGAAGCTTTCTTT
TRBD1 | TRBJ2-3 | NA | TRBV25-1 | CASSGTGTDTQYF | TGTGCCAGCTCCGGGACAGGCACAGATACGCAGTATTTT
NA | TRBJ1-6 | few | TRBV7-2 | CASSPGGAALHF | TGTGCCAGCAGCCCGGGGGGGGCGGCCCTCCACTTT
NA | TRBJ1-4 | few | TRBV28 | CASSLLSEKLFF | TGTGCCAGCAGCCTTTTAAGCGAAAAACTGTTTTTT
NA | TRBJ1-4 | few | TRBV5-5 | CASSSPGSNEKLFF | TGTGCCAGCAGCTCCCCGGGGTCCAATGAAAAACTGTTTTTT
NA | TRBJ2-1 | NA | TRBV11-3 | CASSLALGGNEQFF | TGTGCCAGCAGCTTAGCACTAGGGGGCAATGAGCAGTTCTTC
NA | TRBJ2-5 | NA | TRBV4-1 | CASSQVPGIGEETQYF | TGCGCCAGCAGCCAAGTACCCGGGATAGGTGAGGAGACCCAGTACTTC
NA | TRBJ2-5 | NA | TRBV6-5 | CASSYSGVTTIETQYF | TGTGCCAGCAGTTACTCGGGCGTCACGACAATAGAGACCCAGTACTTC
NA | TRBJ1-3 | NA | TRBV20-1 | CSARYGPLSGNTIYF | TGCAGTGCTAGATACGGGCCTCTCTCTGGAAACACCATATATTTT
TRBD1 | TRBJ1-5 | NA | TRBV18 | CASSRTGVSNQPQHF | TGTGCCAGCTCACGCACAGGGGTTAGCAATCAGCCCCAGCATTTT
NA | TRBJ2-3 | few | TRBV11-2 | CASSSGQQTDTQYF | TGTGCCAGCAGCTCTGGACAGCAGACAGATACGCAGTATTTT
NA | TRBJ2-5 | NA | TRBV5-5 | CASSFAPGGEKTQYF | TGTGCCAGCAGCTTCGCTCCGGGCGGTGAGAAGACCCAGTACTTC
NA | TRBJ2-7 | few | TRBV5-1 | CASSLTGRVSSYEQYF | TGCGCCAGCAGTTTGACGGGCCGGGTTAGCTCCTACGAGCAGTACTTC
TRBD2 | TRBJ2-1 | NA | TRBV5-1 | CASSLSQRGGGEQFF | TGCGCCAGCAGCTTGTCGCAGCGGGGGGGTGGTGAGCAGTTCTTC
TRBD1 | TRBJ1-1 | few | TRBV20-1 | CSAEYRDRQTEAFF | TGCAGTGCCGAATACAGGGACAGACAGACTGAAGCTTTCTTT
TRBD1 | TRBJ1-1 | few | TRBV24-1 | CATSASDRKAFF | TGTGCCACCAGTGCCTCGGACAGGAAAGCTTTCTTT
TRBD2 | TRBJ2-5 | few | TRBV11-2 | CASSLGSGGYQETQYF | TGTGCCAGCAGCTTAGGAAGCGGGGGGTACCAAGAGACCCAGTACTTC
NA | TRBJ1-1 | few | TRBV12-3/TRBV12-4 | CASSPAFMNTEAFF | TGTGCCAGCAGCCCAGCATTTATGAACACTGAAGCTTTCTTT
NA | TRBJ2-7 | few | TRBV30 | CAWSASYEQYF | TGTGCCTGGAGTGCCTCCTACGAGCAGTACTTC
NA | TRBJ1-3 | few | TRBV20-1 | CSATQGSGNTIYF | TGCAGTGCTACACAGGGTTCGGGAAACACCATATATTTT
NA | TRBJ2-2 | few | TRBV5-1 | CASSLVSGVTGELFF | TGCGCCAGCAGCTTGGTTAGCGGCGTCACCGGGGAGCTGTTTTTT
NA | TRBJ2-5 | few | TRBV20-1 | CSARVVGVETQYF | TGCAGTGCTAGAGTAGTCGGAGTAGAGACCCAGTACTTC
NA | TRBJ1-1 | NA | TRBV7-3 | CASSPAVNTEAFF | TGTGCCAGCAGCCCGGCAGTGAACACTGAAGCTTTCTTT
TRBD1 | TRBJ1-1 | few | TRBV27 | CASRPGTGETEAFF | TGTGCCAGCAGGCCCGGGACAGGGGAGACTGAAGCTTTCTTT
NA | TRBJ1-1 | NA | TRBV5-1 | CASSQDGDTEAFF | TGCGCCAGCAGTCAAGACGGAGACACTGAAGCTTTCTTT
NA | TRBJ1-2 | once | TRBV7-2 | CASSLVRGDVNGYTF | TGTGCCAGCAGCTTAGTGAGAGGGGACGTTAATGGCTACACCTTC
TRBD2 | TRBJ2-2 | few | TRBV7-3 | CASSLGASGFTNTGELFF | TGTGCCAGCAGCTTAGGGGCTAGCGGGTTCACGAACACCGGGGAGCTGTTTTTT
NA | TRBJ2-1 | NA | TRBV5-4 | CARSLFGGSGNEQFF | TGTGCCCGCAGCTTGTTTGGCGGCTCGGGAAATGAGCAGTTCTTC
NA | TRBJ1-2 | NA | TRBV3-1 | CASSRGEGGVGYTF | TGTGCCAGCAGCCGAGGGGAAGGAGGGGTTGGCTACACCTTC
NA | TRBJ1-6 | NA | TRBV12-3/TRBV12-4 | CASSPRGWGSPLHF | TGTGCCAGCAGCCCACGGGGGTGGGGATCACCCCTCCACTTT
TRBD1 | TRBJ2-1 | NA | TRBV6-1 | CASVVTGVSEQFF | TGTGCCAGCGTCGTGACAGGGGTGAGTGAGCAGTTCTTC
NA | TRBJ1-1 | NA | TRBV5-1 | CASSLAQGNTEAFF | TGCGCCAGCAGCTTGGCCCAGGGGAACACTGAAGCTTTCTTT
NA | TRBJ1-2 | once | TRBV5-5 | CASSLSPGVNYGYTF | TGTGCCAGCAGCTTGTCCCCAGGGGTAAACTATGGCTACACCTTC
NA | TRBJ1-2 | NA | TRBV30 | CAWSPGGDGYTF | TGTGCCTGGAGTCCGGGAGGAGATGGCTACACCTTC
NA | TRBJ2-3 | NA | TRBV5-1 | CASSPGTLTDTQYF | TGCGCCAGCAGCCCGGGAACTCTCACAGATACGCAGTATTTT
NA | TRBJ1-1 | few | TRBV7-9 | CASSPLGRGSPEAFF | TGTGCCAGCAGCCCACTCGGCAGGGGCTCCCCTGAAGCTTTCTTT
NA | TRBJ1-4 | few | TRBV6-6 | CASSYLGLVGYEKLFF | TGTGCCAGCAGTTACTTAGGACTTGTTGGGTATGAAAAACTGTTTTTT
NA | TRBJ1-2 | many | TRBV5-1 | CASGGDRTNYGYTF | TGCGCCAGCGGGGGGGACCGAACGAACTATGGCTACACCTTC
NA | TRBJ2-7 | NA | TRBV18 | CASSPVPTLVGEQYF | TGTGCCAGCTCACCAGTCCCCACGCTAGTGGGGGAGCAGTACTTC
NA | TRBJ2-7 | NA | TRBV4-2 | CASSHGQGGEQYF | TGTGCCAGCAGCCACGGGCAGGGAGGCGAGCAGTACTTC
NA | TRBJ2-4 | few | TRBV4-2 | CASSQDKGATTYF | TGTGCCAGCAGCCAAGATAAAGGGGCCACAACGTACTTC
NA | TRBJ2-1 | few | TRBV6-2/TRBV6-3 | CASSYFWVDEQFF | TGTGCCAGCAGTTACTTCTGGGTCGATGAGCAGTTCTTC
TRBD1 | TRBJ1-5 | NA | TRBV6-4 | CASSENTGGQPQHF | TGTGCCAGCAGTGAAAACACAGGGGGACAGCCCCAGCATTTT
NA | TRBJ2-1 | once | TRBV10-3 | CAISWQGTVYEQFF | TGTGCCATCAGTTGGCAGGGTACTGTCTATGAGCAGTTCTTC
TRBD1 | TRBJ1-1 | few | TRBV19 | CASSIWDRTEAFF | TGTGCCAGTAGTATATGGGACAGAACTGAAGCTTTCTTT
TRBD1 | TRBJ1-2 | few | TRBV6-5 | CASSGAGTGRPGYTF | TGTGCCAGCAGTGGCGCAGGGACAGGTCGTCCGGGCTACACCTTC
NA | TRBJ2-3 | few | TRBV20-1 | CSANRDESTDTQYF | TGCAGTGCTAACCGGGACGAAAGCACAGATACGCAGTATTTT
NA | TRBJ1-2 | NA | TRBV5-1 | CASSLDVNYGYTF | TGCGCCAGCAGCTTGGACGTTAACTATGGCTACACCTTC
TRBD1 | TRBJ1-2 | NA | TRBV19 | CASNPGQDYGYTF | TGTGCCAGTAACCCCGGACAGGACTATGGCTACACCTTC
TRBD1 | TRBJ2-7 | NA | TRBV4-1 | CASSQDPGQGGEQYF | TGCGCCAGCAGCCAAGATCCGGGACAGGGAGGCGAGCAGTACTTC
TRBD1 | TRBJ2-5 | NA | TRBV20-1 | CSALGDRQETQYF | TGCAGCGCCCTCGGGGACAGACAAGAGACCCAGTACTTC